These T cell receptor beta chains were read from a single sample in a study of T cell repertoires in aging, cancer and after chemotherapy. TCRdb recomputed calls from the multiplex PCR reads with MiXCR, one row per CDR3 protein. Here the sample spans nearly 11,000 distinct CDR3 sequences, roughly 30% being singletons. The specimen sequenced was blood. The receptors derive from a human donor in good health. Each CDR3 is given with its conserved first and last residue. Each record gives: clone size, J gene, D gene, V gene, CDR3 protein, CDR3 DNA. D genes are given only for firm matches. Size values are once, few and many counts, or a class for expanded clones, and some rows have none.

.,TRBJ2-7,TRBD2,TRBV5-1,CASSGRLATAEQYF,TGCGCCAGCAGCGGTCGACTAGCCACCGCCGAGCAGTACTTC
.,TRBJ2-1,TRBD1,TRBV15,CATSSARGSHEQFF,TGTGCCACCAGCAGTGCCAGGGGGTCCCATGAGCAGTTCTTC
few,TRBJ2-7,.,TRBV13,CASSLEYEQYF,TGTGCCAGCAGCTTAGAGTACGAGCAGTACTTC
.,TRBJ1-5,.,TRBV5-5,CASSLLLTVNQPQHF,TGTGCCAGCAGCTTGTTACTGACAGTCAATCAGCCCCAGCATTTT
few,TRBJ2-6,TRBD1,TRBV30,CAWTTGFGANVLTF,TGTGCCTGGACGACAGGGTTTGGGGCCAACGTCCTGACTTTC
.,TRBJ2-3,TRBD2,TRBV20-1,CSASQGGTSSPDTQYF,TGCAGTGCTAGCCAGGGGGGGACTAGCTCACCTGATACGCAGTATTTT
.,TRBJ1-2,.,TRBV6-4,CASSDEGANYGYTF,TGTGCCAGCAGTGACGAAGGGGCCAACTATGGCTACACCTTC
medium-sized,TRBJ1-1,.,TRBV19,CASSIWGGMDTEAFF,TGTGCCAGTAGTATATGGGGGGGGATGGACACTGAAGCTTTCTTT
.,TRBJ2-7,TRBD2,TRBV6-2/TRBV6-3,CASRRLARSYEQYF,TGTGCCAGCAGGAGACTAGCGAGGTCCTACGAGCAGTACTTC
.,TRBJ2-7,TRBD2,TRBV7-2,CASSSHGLANTYAQYF,TGTGCCAGCAGCTCGCACGGACTAGCCAATACTTACGCGCAGTACTTC
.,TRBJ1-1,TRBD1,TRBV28,CASRRTGGAGGTEAFF,TGTGCCAGCAGGAGAACAGGGGGCGCAGGGGGCACTGAAGCTTTCTTT
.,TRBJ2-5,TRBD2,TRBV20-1,CSARSSGGSRETQYF,TGCAGTGCTAGATCCAGCGGGGGATCAAGGGAGACCCAGTACTTC
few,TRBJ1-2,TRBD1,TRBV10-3,CAISVEGAAGGYTF,TGTGCCATCAGTGTGGAGGGGGCGGCGGGCGGCTACACCTTC
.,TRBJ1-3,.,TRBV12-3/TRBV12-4,CASSQASSGGGNTIYF,TGTGCCAGCAGCCAAGCCTCGTCGGGAGGTGGAAACACCATATATTTT
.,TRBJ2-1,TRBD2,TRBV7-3,CASSLNSGGTYNEQFF,TGTGCCAGCAGCTTAAACAGCGGGGGGACATACAATGAGCAGTTCTTC
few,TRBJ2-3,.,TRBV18,CASSPPGQTDTQYF,TGTGCCAGCTCACCACCCGGGCAGACGGATACGCAGTATTTT
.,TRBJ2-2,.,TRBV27,CASSLFPEAYTGELFF,TGTGCCAGCAGTTTATTCCCGGAAGCGTACACCGGGGAGCTGTTTTTT
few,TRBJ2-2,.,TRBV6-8,CASRGTLTGELFF,TGTGCCAGCCGTGGGACATTGACCGGGGAGCTGTTTTTT
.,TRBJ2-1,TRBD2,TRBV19,CASSSHRLALRSSSYNEQFF,TGTGCCAGTAGTAGCCATAGACTAGCCCTCCGGTCTAGCTCCTACAATGAGCAGTTCTTC
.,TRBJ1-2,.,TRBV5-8,CASSRRVDYGYTF,TGTGCCAGCAGTCGGAGGGTCGACTATGGCTACACCTTC
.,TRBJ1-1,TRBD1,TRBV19,CASSRRPGQGNTEAFF,TGTGCCAGTAGTAGAAGACCGGGACAGGGGAACACTGAAGCTTTCTTT
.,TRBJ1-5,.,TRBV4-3,CASSQDLRGGQPQHF,TGCGCCAGCAGCCAAGATCTCAGGGGAGGCCAGCCCCAGCATTTT
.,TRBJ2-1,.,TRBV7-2,CASSLGARDTTYNEQFF,TGTGCCAGCAGCTTGGGGGCCCGGGACACGACCTACAATGAGCAGTTCTTC
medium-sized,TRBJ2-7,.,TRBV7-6,CASSLSSYEQYF,TGTGCCAGCAGCTTAAGCTCCTACGAGCAGTACTTC
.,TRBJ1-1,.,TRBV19,CASTPFRGSCTEAFF,TGTGCCAGTACCCCTTTCAGGGGATCCTGCACTGAAGCTTTCTTT
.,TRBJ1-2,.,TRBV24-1,CATSEGTRGYGYTF,TGTGCCACCAGTGAAGGGACCCGCGGCTATGGCTACACCTTC
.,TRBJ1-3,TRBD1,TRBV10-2,CASSLQGGAGNTIYF,TGCGCCAGCAGTTTACAGGGGGGGGCTGGAAACACCATATATTTT
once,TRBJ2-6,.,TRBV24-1,CATSDFSSSGANVLTF,TGTGCCACCAGTGATTTCTCGAGCTCTGGGGCCAACGTCCTGACTTTC
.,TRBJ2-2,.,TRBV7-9,CASSSTVGELFF,TGTGCCAGCAGCTCTACTGTCGGGGAGCTGTTTTTT
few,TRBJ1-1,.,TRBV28,CASSFRGTEAFF,TGTGCCAGCAGTTTCAGGGGCACTGAAGCTTTCTTT
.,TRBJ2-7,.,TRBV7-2,CASSLSGNYEQYF,TGTGCCAGCAGCTTATCCGGAAACTACGAGCAGTACTTC
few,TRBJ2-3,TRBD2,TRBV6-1,CASVLAGYPSTDTQYF,TGTGCCAGCGTATTAGCGGGTTACCCTAGCACAGATACGCAGTATTTT
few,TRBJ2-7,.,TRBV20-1,CSRRQLPYEQYF,TGCAGTAGACGACAGCTACCCTACGAGCAGTACTTC
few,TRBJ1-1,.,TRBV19,CASSIGGNTEAFF,TGTGCCAGTAGTATAGGGGGGAACACTGAAGCTTTCTTT
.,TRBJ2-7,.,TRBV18,CASSPGLREQYF,TGTGCCAGCTCACCAGGACTAAGGGAGCAGTACTTC
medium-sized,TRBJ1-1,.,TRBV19,CASSPRDTEAFF,TGTGCCAGTAGTCCCAGGGATACTGAAGCTTTCTTT